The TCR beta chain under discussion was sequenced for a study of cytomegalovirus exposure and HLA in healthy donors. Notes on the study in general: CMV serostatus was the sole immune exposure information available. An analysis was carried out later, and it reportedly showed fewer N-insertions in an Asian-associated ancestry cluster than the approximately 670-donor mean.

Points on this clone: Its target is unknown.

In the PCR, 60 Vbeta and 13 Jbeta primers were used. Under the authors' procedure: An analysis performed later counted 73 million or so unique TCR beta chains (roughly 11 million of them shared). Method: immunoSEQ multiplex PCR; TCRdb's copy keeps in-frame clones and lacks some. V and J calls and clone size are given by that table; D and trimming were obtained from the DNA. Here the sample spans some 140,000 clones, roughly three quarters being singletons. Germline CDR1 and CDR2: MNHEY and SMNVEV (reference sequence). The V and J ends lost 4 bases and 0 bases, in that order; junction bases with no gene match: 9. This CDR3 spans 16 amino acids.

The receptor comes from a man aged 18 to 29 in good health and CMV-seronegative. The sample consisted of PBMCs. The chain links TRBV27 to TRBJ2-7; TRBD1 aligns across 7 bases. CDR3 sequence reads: CASSSNRGASSYEQYF. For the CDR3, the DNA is TGTGCCAGCAGTTCAAACAGGGGTGCTAGCTCCTACGAGCAGTACTTC.